This T cell receptor (beta chain) was obtained from a study of blood T cell repertoires in COVID-19. The CDR3 length is 14 residues. Trimming removed 4 bases from V and 4 bases from J; junction bases left unmatched: 6. CDR1 is MNHEY and CDR2 is SVGAGI in the germline V gene. The table came from immunoSEQ multiplex PCR; TCRdb's copy has only in-frame clones and leaves some out. The sample has 310,000 or so clones; approximately 90% are singletons. This sequence joins TRBV6-5 and TRBJ1-2; 7 nucleotides line up with TRBD1. This clonotype was sampled from a woman aged 40 to 49 who had recovered from COVID-19. The sequenced material came from PBMCs or T cells enriched from blood (not recorded which). The DNA of the CDR3 is TGTGCCAGCAGTTCCAACAGGGGTCTCTATGGCTACACCTTC. Its protein is CASSSNRGLYGYTF.